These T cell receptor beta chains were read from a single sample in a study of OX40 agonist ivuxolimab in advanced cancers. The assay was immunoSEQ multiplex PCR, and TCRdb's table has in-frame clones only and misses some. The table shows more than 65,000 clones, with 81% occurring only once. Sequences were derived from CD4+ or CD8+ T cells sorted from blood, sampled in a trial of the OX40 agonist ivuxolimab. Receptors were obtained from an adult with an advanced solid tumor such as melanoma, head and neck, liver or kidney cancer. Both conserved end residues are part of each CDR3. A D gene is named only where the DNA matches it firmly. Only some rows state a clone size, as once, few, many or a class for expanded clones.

DNA: TGCGCCAGCAGCGTGGACAGGTTCGGGGAGCTGTTTTTT
CDR3: CASSVDRFGELFF
V: TRBV5-1
J: TRBJ2-2
size: once
D: TRBD1

DNA: TGTGCCAGCAGCTTACAGGGAGACACTGAAGCTTTCTTT
CDR3: CASSLQGDTEAFF
V: TRBV7-3
J: TRBJ1-1
size: -
D: -

DNA: TGTGCCAGCAGCTTACAGCGGAGGAGCTACGAGCAGTACTTC
CDR3: CASSLQRRSYEQYF
V: TRBV7-9
J: TRBJ2-7
size: -
D: -

DNA: TGTGCCACCAGCGGAAGACTAAGAGGTTTTGAGCAGTTCTTC
CDR3: CATSGRLRGFEQFF
V: TRBV15
J: TRBJ2-1
size: -
D: -

DNA: TGTGCCAGCAGTTCCTACCCCCCCGGGGAGCTGTTTTTT
CDR3: CASSSYPPGELFF
V: TRBV7-6
J: TRBJ2-2
size: once
D: -

DNA: TGTGCCAGCAGCTTTTTTCCCATCGGACTAGGTGACGAGACCCAGTACTTC
CDR3: CASSFFPIGLGDETQYF
V: TRBV5-4
J: TRBJ2-5
size: -
D: TRBD2

DNA: TGTGCCAGCGTTGATGGGGCACGTCCAAGCACTGAAGCTTTCTTT
CDR3: CASVDGARPSTEAFF
V: TRBV6-1
J: TRBJ1-1
size: once
D: -

DNA: TGTGCCAGCAGCGGCAGGGCTAATAGCAATCAGCCCCAGCATTTT
CDR3: CASSGRANSNQPQHF
V: TRBV6-1
J: TRBJ1-5
size: -
D: -

DNA: TGTGCCAGCAGCCAACCCGCGACACACGTGAACACTGAAGCTTTCTTT
CDR3: CASSQPATHVNTEAFF
V: TRBV4-2
J: TRBJ1-1
size: -
D: -

DNA: TGTGCCAGCAGCTTAGGCGTAATAGCGCTAGCCAAAAACATTCAGTACTTC
CDR3: CASSLGVIALAKNIQYF
V: TRBV13
J: TRBJ2-4
size: -
D: -

DNA: TGTGCCTGGAGTGTTTATGCGTACCCCGTGAGGTATTTT
CDR3: CAWSVYAYPVRYF
V: TRBV30
J: TRBJ2-3
size: -
D: -

DNA: TGTGCCTGGACGGCTGGGGCCAACGTCCTGACTTTC
CDR3: CAWTAGANVLTF
V: TRBV30
J: TRBJ2-6
size: -
D: -

DNA: TGTGCCATAGGGACAGGGAGCACAGATACGCAGTATTTT
CDR3: CAIGTGSTDTQYF
V: TRBV10-3
J: TRBJ2-3
size: -
D: TRBD1

DNA: TGTGCCTGGAGTGCGGGCCTTCTTGGGAATCAGCCCCAGCATTTT
CDR3: CAWSAGLLGNQPQHF
V: TRBV30
J: TRBJ1-5
size: few
D: -

DNA: TGTGCCAGCAGCTTAGTGTACGGCTACGAGCAGTACTTC
CDR3: CASSLVYGYEQYF
V: TRBV11-3
J: TRBJ2-7
size: once
D: -

DNA: TGTGCCAGCAGTGAAATGGGGGCCGACTACAATGAGCAGTTCTTC
CDR3: CASSEMGADYNEQFF
V: TRBV6-1
J: TRBJ2-1
size: -
D: -

DNA: TGTGCCAGCAGTGAATACGGCGGGCGTACCACCGGGGAGCTGTTTTTT
CDR3: CASSEYGGRTTGELFF
V: TRBV25-1
J: TRBJ2-2
size: -
D: -

DNA: TGTGCCAGCAGTGCACAAACCAATCAGCCCCAGCATTTT
CDR3: CASSAQTNQPQHF
V: TRBV25-1
J: TRBJ1-5
size: -
D: -

DNA: TGTGCCAGCAGCTTGGTCGGGGGCCCAACCTACGAGCAGTACTTC
CDR3: CASSLVGGPTYEQYF
V: TRBV5-5
J: TRBJ2-7
size: -
D: -

DNA: TGCGCCATCGCGCCGGGACAGGGACGACGTAATGAAAAACTGTTTTTT
CDR3: CAIAPGQGRRNEKLFF
V: TRBV4-1
J: TRBJ1-4
size: -
D: TRBD1

DNA: TGTGCCAGCAGCCAGAATCCGGGACTAGGGGTCTATGAGCAGTTCTTC
CDR3: CASSQNPGLGVYEQFF
V: TRBV14
J: TRBJ2-1
size: -
D: TRBD2

DNA: TGTGCCAGCAGCTCCGCCGGACGGGTCGGCGAGCAGTACTTC
CDR3: CASSSAGRVGEQYF
V: TRBV11-3
J: TRBJ2-7
size: -
D: -

DNA: TGTGCCAGCAGCCCAACCTTAGGACTAGCGGGAGGAGACGAGCAGTACTTC
CDR3: CASSPTLGLAGGDEQYF
V: TRBV7-9
J: TRBJ2-7
size: -
D: TRBD2

DNA: TGTGCCAGCAGCTTACGGCAAGAGACCCAGTACTTC
CDR3: CASSLRQETQYF
V: TRBV5-8
J: TRBJ2-5
size: -
D: -

DNA: TGTGCCAGCAGTGTCAGGGGAGTTGTAAATACGCAGTATTTT
CDR3: CASSVRGVVNTQYF
V: TRBV2
J: TRBJ2-3
size: -
D: -

DNA: TGTGCCAGCAGTGATCCAGGCCCTGAAGAGACCCAGTACTTC
CDR3: CASSDPGPEETQYF
V: TRBV6-1
J: TRBJ2-5
size: -
D: -

DNA: TGTGCCATCAGTCCTACTGCCACGGGCGGGGGCACAGATACGCAGTATTTT
CDR3: CAISPTATGGGTDTQYF
V: TRBV10-3
J: TRBJ2-3
size: once
D: -

DNA: TGTGCCATCAGTGAGTCCAGGTCAGCGGGCCGGGGGACCCAGTACTTC
CDR3: CAISESRSAGRGTQYF
V: TRBV10-3
J: TRBJ2-5
size: -
D: -

DNA: TGCGCCAGCAGCCGCCAGGGGCCTGAAGAGACCCAGTACTTC
CDR3: CASSRQGPEETQYF
V: TRBV4-1
J: TRBJ2-5
size: -
D: -

DNA: TGTGCCAGCAGCTTACAATGGGGACAAGAGACCCAGTACTTC
CDR3: CASSLQWGQETQYF
V: TRBV7-3
J: TRBJ2-5
size: -
D: -

DNA: TGTGCCAGCAGCTTAGTCCGGACCGACACTGAAGCTTTCTTT
CDR3: CASSLVRTDTEAFF
V: TRBV7-8
J: TRBJ1-1
size: -
D: -

DNA: TGTGCCAGCAGCTCAAGCGGGAGAAGTACAGATACGCAGTATTTT
CDR3: CASSSSGRSTDTQYF
V: TRBV6-5
J: TRBJ2-3
size: -
D: TRBD2

DNA: TGCGCCAGCAGACGAGGACAGGGTGTCAGCGGGGAGCTGTTTTTT
CDR3: CASRRGQGVSGELFF
V: TRBV4-1
J: TRBJ2-2
size: -
D: TRBD1

DNA: TGCAGCGTCGACGGGAGCTCCTACAATGAGCAGTTCTTC
CDR3: CSVDGSSYNEQFF
V: TRBV29-1
J: TRBJ2-1
size: -
D: -

DNA: TGTGCCAGCAGCCAACCGGGACTAGCATACAATGAGCAGTTCTTC
CDR3: CASSQPGLAYNEQFF
V: TRBV7-9
J: TRBJ2-1
size: -
D: TRBD2

DNA: TGCAGCGTCCAGACAGACGGTAACACTGAAGCTTTCTTT
CDR3: CSVQTDGNTEAFF
V: TRBV29-1
J: TRBJ1-1
size: -
D: -

DNA: TGTGCCAGTAGTAGGACAGATGTTATGAACACTGAAGCTTTCTTT
CDR3: CASSRTDVMNTEAFF
V: TRBV19
J: TRBJ1-1
size: -
D: -

DNA: TGTGCCAGCAGCTTAGCTCGGACAGCCTGGAACACTGAAGCTTTCTTT
CDR3: CASSLARTAWNTEAFF
V: TRBV7-9
J: TRBJ1-1
size: -
D: -

DNA: TGTGCCAGCTCACCCCTGGACGGTGGAGACTATGGCTACACCTTC
CDR3: CASSPLDGGDYGYTF
V: TRBV18
J: TRBJ1-2
size: -
D: -

DNA: TGTGCCAGCTCACCACCAAGGGGTGATCAACGAGAAGCTTTCTTT
CDR3: CASSPPRGDQREAFF
V: TRBV18
J: TRBJ1-1
size: -
D: -

DNA: TGTGCCAACACACTACAGGGATTGGGGAACACTGAAGCTTTCTTT
CDR3: CANTLQGLGNTEAFF
V: TRBV5-3
J: TRBJ1-1
size: -
D: -

DNA: TGTGCCAGCAGTTTTGCAACGGGACAGGTGGCCTACGAGCAGTACTTC
CDR3: CASSFATGQVAYEQYF
V: TRBV6-5
J: TRBJ2-7
size: -
D: TRBD1

DNA: TGCGCCAGCAGCTTCGACAGGCCTCACGAAGCTTTCTTT
CDR3: CASSFDRPHEAFF
V: TRBV5-1
J: TRBJ1-1
size: -
D: -

DNA: TGTGCCAGCGCGGGACAGGGGCTGTTTGGTGAAAAACTGTTTTTT
CDR3: CASAGQGLFGEKLFF
V: TRBV2
J: TRBJ1-4
size: -
D: TRBD1

DNA: TGTGCCAGTAGTATAGCAGGCCCCGGAACAAACACCGGGGAGCTGTTTTTT
CDR3: CASSIAGPGTNTGELFF
V: TRBV19
J: TRBJ2-2
size: -
D: -

DNA: TGTGCCAGCAGCGACGGACAGGGGGCGCGAGTGCAGTACTTC
CDR3: CASSDGQGARVQYF
V: TRBV9
J: TRBJ2-7
size: -
D: TRBD1

DNA: TGTGCCAGCAGTTACTCGGAGACAGATACGCAGTATTTT
CDR3: CASSYSETDTQYF
V: TRBV6-5
J: TRBJ2-3
size: -
D: -

DNA: TGTGCCAGCAGCCCAGACCCGACAAAGTACGAGCAGTACTTC
CDR3: CASSPDPTKYEQYF
V: TRBV11-2
J: TRBJ2-7
size: few
D: -

DNA: TGTGCCAGCAGTTTGAAGTTCGGGGTCAGACCGTCGGGGCAGTACTTC
CDR3: CASSLKFGVRPSGQYF
V: TRBV28
J: TRBJ2-7
size: -
D: -

DNA: TGCGCCAGCAGCTTAACAGTGGGGGGGAACGCTGAAGCTTTCTTT
CDR3: CASSLTVGGNAEAFF
V: TRBV5-1
J: TRBJ1-1
size: -
D: -

DNA: TGTGCCAGCAGCTCCCCTGGACAGGGGCGCACTGAAGCTTTCTTT
CDR3: CASSSPGQGRTEAFF
V: TRBV5-4
J: TRBJ1-1
size: -
D: TRBD1

DNA: TGCGCCAGCAGCAATCCACCGGGACTTTCCTACAATGAGCAGTTCTTC
CDR3: CASSNPPGLSYNEQFF
V: TRBV5-1
J: TRBJ2-1
size: -
D: -

DNA: TGTGCCATCCTCAGGGGCGGGACTGAAGCTTTCTTT
CDR3: CAILRGGTEAFF
V: TRBV2
J: TRBJ1-1
size: -
D: -

DNA: TGTGCCAGCAGCTTAGGAGCTAGCGGAAATGAGCAGTTCTTC
CDR3: CASSLGASGNEQFF
V: TRBV7-8
J: TRBJ2-1
size: -
D: TRBD2

DNA: TGTGCCAGCAGCACCCAAACCGGGACAGCAACTAATGAAAAACTGTTTTTT
CDR3: CASSTQTGTATNEKLFF
V: TRBV7-9
J: TRBJ1-4
size: -
D: TRBD1

DNA: TGTGCCAGCAGTGAATTGCCTGAAAATTCACCCCTCCACTTT
CDR3: CASSELPENSPLHF
V: TRBV6-1
J: TRBJ1-6
size: -
D: -

DNA: TGTGCCAGCAGTCACCGGGACAGCTTACAAGAGACCCAGTACTTC
CDR3: CASSHRDSLQETQYF
V: TRBV27
J: TRBJ2-5
size: many
D: TRBD1

DNA: TGTGCCAGTAGATCCTCAAGTAGCGGGGGGGCTTGGAATGAGCAGTTCTTC
CDR3: CASRSSSSGGAWNEQFF
V: TRBV19
J: TRBJ2-1
size: -
D: TRBD2

DNA: TGCGCCAGCAGCTTGGCCGGTGGCAGCGGCACTGAAGCTTTCTTT
CDR3: CASSLAGGSGTEAFF
V: TRBV5-1
J: TRBJ1-1
size: -
D: -

DNA: TGTGCCAGCAGTGGGAGAGGGACTAGCACAGATACGCAGTATTTT
CDR3: CASSGRGTSTDTQYF
V: TRBV2
J: TRBJ2-3
size: -
D: -